This T cell receptor (beta chain) appears in the sequencing data of a study of T cell responses to AZD1222 COVID-19 vaccine (dated by TCRdb to the early 2020s). Study-level background: TCR sequencing was performed for 230 to 250 trial participants, of whom 200 to 220 were given two doses of AZD1222 and some 26 were given two doses of MenACWY control vaccine. Enrollment into the trials was organized by age into subgroups of 18-55, 56-69 and 70-plus years, and those subgroups contained roughly 150, 30 and 60 TCR-sequenced participants, respectively. What the study reported, not specific to this receptor: Reportedly, close to half of the unique spike-specific TCRs recognized epitopes lying outside the regions that are mutated in the B.1.351 and B.1.1.7 variants. Conclusions about previously exposed vaccinees were limited because only a handful of AZD1222 recipients were SARS-CoV-2 seropositive at baseline. Because no day 14 peak-response samples were available, repertoires were characterized only after the peak T cell response. A significant rise in spike-specific TCR breadth and depth was observed after two AZD1222 doses relative to day 0 and relative to MenACWY recipients. In the small 56-69-year group, the increase in depth fell short of significance, most likely because of low power. Participants were mostly white British and included more females than males, and it was suggested by the authors that clonal diversity may have been underestimated. The whole spike protein was spanned by vaccine-associated CD4 TCRs, and dominant responses were seen in regions 160-218 and 743-854.

A note on this clone: Its binding antigen is unknown. Base qualities are not at hand, and no much larger clone is one base apart.

The CDR3 regions of human TCRbeta chains were analyzed by immunosequencing. In the paper's pipeline: Repertoire TCRs were checked for matches against a reference library of SARS-CoV-2-specific TCRs that had been generated using the MIRA antigen-specificity platform. Breadth was defined as the fraction of unique TCRs that were SARS-CoV-2-associated. Depth was defined as the fraction of total T cells that were SARS-CoV-2-associated. Each spike-specific TCR was assigned to its reactive spike region and to a CD4 or CD8 class using the MIRA data. Log10-transformed breadth and depth values were compared by one-way ANOVA with Sidak's multiple comparisons tests. This is the immuneACCESS table as TCRdb keeps it, with only in-frame sequences that have V and J called. A part of the clones is gone; compared with another copy, unresolved V genes explain less than half, and the rest is unexplained. V and J calls and clone size are those listed in that table; D and trimming were worked out from the DNA. Across this sample there are 150,000 to 200,000 clones, with approximately 90% seen only once. Less than 4% of the sample belongs to the ten largest clones.

The time point label on this specimen signifies: about 28 days (+/-7) after the second vaccine dose. The meaning of the sample's treatment or condition label: meningococcal conjugate vaccine given as trial control. The vaccinee samples were drawn from two UK trials, COV001 and COV002, one of which was a single-blind randomized controlled phase 2/3 trial testing AZD1222 (ChAdOx1 nCoV-19) in healthy adults. Trial participant PBMC samples were collected at day 0 and day 28 after the second dose for TCRbeta chain sequencing. Germline trimming: 4 bases from V, 1 base from J; junction bases outside gene matches: 8. The CDR3 starts with the cysteine, ends with the phenylalanine, and has 18 residues. The DNA shown is the 54-base CDR3, in frame from base 1. In the germline V gene (reference sequence), CDR1 corresponds to LNHDA and CDR2 to SQIVND.

This specimen consisted of peripheral blood, obtained 28 days after the second dose of the MenACWY control vaccine. The clonotype was recovered from an adult who received the MenACWY meningococcal vaccine as a control. The sequence joins TRBV19 to TRBJ2-6, with 9 bases in between that match TRBD1. The CDR3 has the sequence CASSTGTGLGSGANVLTF. The nucleotide sequence reads TGTGCCAGTAGTACCGGGACAGGGTTGGGGTCTGGGGCCAACGTCCTGACTTTC.